These 7 T cell receptor beta chains share one sample of origin, sequenced in a study of T cell responses to AZD1222 COVID-19 vaccine. The method was immunoSEQ multiplex PCR; TCRdb's version includes in-frame clones alone and lacks a portion of them. The data show around 130,000 clones, 89% seen once. Sequenced material: peripheral blood, taken on day 0 of AZD1222 vaccination. Receptors originate from an adult in good health.

This clone was detected once. The chain recombines TRBV28 with TRBJ2-4, with no clear D. The V end was cut by 6 bases, the J end by 1 base, with 13 bases between. The germline V gene has CDR1 MDHEN and CDR2 SYDVKM. The CDR3 runs 15 residues. The CDR3 here is CASSVAPLAKNIQYF. Here the CDR3 DNA reads TGTGCCAGCAGCGTAGCCCCTCTCGCCAAAAACATTCAGTACTTC.

This rearrangement joins TRBV7-2 to TRBJ2-7; 8 nucleotides agree with TRBD2. Germline values: CDR1 SGHTA, CDR2 FQGNSA. The CDR3 has 15 amino acids. V shed 5 bases and J 3 bases; nucleotides not matched to a gene: 9. CDR3 in DNA: TGTGCCAGCAGCCCGAGGGCGGGAGGCGACTACGAGCAGTACTTC. Amino acid sequence: CASSPRAGGDYEQYF.

In DNA, the CDR3 is TGCGCCAGCAGCTTGGGGTCCTTCGGGAGGGCCCTAGAGACCCAGTACTTC. This translates into CASSLGSFGRALETQYF. The chain combines TRBV5-1 with TRBJ2-5; 8 bases agree with TRBD2. Germline V gives CDR1 SGHRS, CDR2 YFSETQ. The V and J ends lost 0 bases and 4 bases, in that order; junction bases with no gene match: 11. The CDR3 extends over 17 amino acids.

The V call is TRBV5-5, the J call TRBJ2-2; 10 bases are shared with TRBD1. The trim removed 0 bases at V and 6 bases at J, leaving 2 bases unmatched. CDR3 size: 15 residues. CDR1 and CDR2 (germline): SGHKS, YYEKEE (reference sequence). CDR3 nucleotides: TGTGCCAGCAGCTTGGGAGACAGGGGGCCCGGGGAGCTGTTTTTT. This codes for CASSLGDRGPGELFF. Full variable domain (rest looked up from reference TRBV5-5 and TRBJ2-2): DAGVTQSPTHLIKTRGQQVTLRCSPISGHKSVSWYQQVLGQGPQFIFQYYEKEERGRGNFPDRFSARQFPNYSSELNVNALLLGDSALYLCASSLGDRGPGELFFGEGSRLTVL.

This rearrangement joins TRBV6-1 to TRBJ1-1; unclear D gene. V lost 2 bases and J 4 bases, leaving 14 bases between the germline ends. This CDR3 spans 15 amino acids. CDR1 and CDR2 (germline): MNHNS, SASEGT. CDR3 in DNA: TGTGCCAGCAGTGAACGAAGACAATGGGGCACTGAAGCTTTCTTT. This translates into CASSERRQWGTEAFF.

This clone was picked up one time. The V gene is TRBV6-4, the J gene TRBJ2-1; 10 nucleotides align to TRBD1. Germline values: CDR1 MRHNA, CDR2 SNTAGT. The CDR3 is 16 residues long. After removal of 6 bases from V and 6 bases from J, the junction contained 11 bases not matched to a gene. CDR3 amino acids: CASSQTGGSGGNEQFF. The CDR3 bases are TGTGCCAGCAGCCAGACAGGGGGCTCGGGGGGCAATGAGCAGTTCTTC.

The rearrangement joins TRBV12-3 or TRBV12-4 to TRBJ2-2; D is perhaps TRBD1 (6 bases). V lost 0 bases and J 9 bases, leaving 8 bases between the germline ends. The length of the CDR3 is 13 residues. Here the CDR3 DNA reads TGTGCCAGCAGTTTAGCAGGGGGTTGGGAGCTGTTTTTT. Translating it yields CASSLAGGWELFF.